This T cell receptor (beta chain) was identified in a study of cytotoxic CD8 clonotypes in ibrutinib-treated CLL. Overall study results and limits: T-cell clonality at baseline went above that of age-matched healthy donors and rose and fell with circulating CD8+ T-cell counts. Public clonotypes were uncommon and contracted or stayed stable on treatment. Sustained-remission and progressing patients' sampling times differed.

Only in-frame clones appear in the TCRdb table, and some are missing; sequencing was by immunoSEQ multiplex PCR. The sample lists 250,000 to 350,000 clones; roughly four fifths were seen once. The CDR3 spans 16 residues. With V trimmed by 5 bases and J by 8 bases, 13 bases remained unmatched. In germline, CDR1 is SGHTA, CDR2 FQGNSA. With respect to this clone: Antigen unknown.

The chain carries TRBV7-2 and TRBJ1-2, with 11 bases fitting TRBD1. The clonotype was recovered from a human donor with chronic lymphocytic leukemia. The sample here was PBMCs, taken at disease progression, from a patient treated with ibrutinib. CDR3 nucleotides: TGTGCCAGCAGCCCGGGAGGACAGGGGGCGTATCGGGGCTACACCTTC. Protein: CASSPGGQGAYRGYTF.